Shown below are 14 T cell receptor beta chains from a single sample sequenced in a study of T cells after yellow fever vaccination. A single record per CDR3 protein comes from TCRdb applying MiXCR to the 5' RACE reads. The sample lists approximately 160,000 distinct CDR3 sequences; 9.3% were seen once. The sequencing here drew on CD8+ T cells sorted from PBMCs, taken 45 days after the yellow fever booster vaccination. The receptors were gathered from a man younger than 30 who received the YFV17D yellow fever vaccine.

This clonotype occurred a few times. The CDR3 DNA reads TGCGCCAGCAGCCAAGAACCCCGGAACCTCTACGAGCAGTACTTC. It codes for CASSQEPRNLYEQYF. This chain joins TRBV4-1 and TRBJ2-7, with unresolved D. Per germline, CDR1 MGHRA and CDR2 YSYEKL. The V gene lost 0 bases and the J gene lost 3 bases, with 12 bases spanning the gap. CDR3 length: 15 residues.

This clonotype was seen only a few times. The gene calls are TRBV5-4 and TRBJ2-3; D is uncertain. The CDR3 sequence is 13 residues long. Germline V gene sequence: CDR1 SGHNT, CDR2 YYREEE (reference sequence). V dropped 0 bases and J dropped 1 base, with 3 bases sitting between them. The CDR3 coding sequence is TGTGCCAGCAGCTTGGTCCGCACAGATACGCAGTATTTT. It encodes CASSLVRTDTQYF. The full variable domain, with the rest looked up from reference TRBV5-4 and TRBJ2-3, is ETGVTQSPTHLIKTRGQQVTLRCSSQSGHNTVSWYQQALGQGPQFIFQYYREEENGRGNFPPRFSGLQFPNYSSELNVNALELDDSALYLCASSLVRTDTQYFGPGTRLTVL.

The V call is TRBV12-3 or TRBV12-4, the J call TRBJ1-5, with D uncertain. There are 15 residues in the CDR3. The V end lost 8 bases, the J end lost 4 bases, and 18 bases lay between the germline ends. CDR3 DNA sequence: TGTGCCAGCGAGACCGGGAGTATGAGGAATCAGCCCCAGCATTTT. It yields the protein CASETGSMRNQPQHF.

This clonotype was counted only a few times. At one end, the junction sequence differs from germline, possibly due to a read error. V and J are TRBV9 and TRBJ2-7; TRBD2 agrees at 9 bases. CDR3 size: 15 residues. Germline values: CDR1 SGDLS, CDR2 YYNGEE. This CDR3 reads CASSPHGTSSHEQYF. The CDR3 DNA sequence: TGTGCCAGCAGCCCACACGGGACTAGCTCCCACGAGCAGTACTTC.

The chain employs TRBV5-4 and TRBJ2-7; 13 bases are a match to TRBD2. With 3 bases clipped from V and 3 bases from J, the junction kept 3 bases outside the gene matches. The CDR3 loop spans 15 amino acids. CDR1 and CDR2 from the germline V gene are SGHNT and YYREEE (reference sequence). CDR3 sequence reads: CASSSTSGGVYEQYF. Here the CDR3 DNA reads TGTGCCAGCAGCTCAACTAGCGGGGGGGTCTACGAGCAGTACTTC.

This chain connects TRBV7-9 to TRBJ2-4, with D possibly called TRBD1 or TRBD2 (6 bases each). Per the germline V gene, CDR1 is SEHNR and CDR2 is FQNEAQ (reference sequence). The CDR3 is 15 residues long. Trimming took 5 bases from V and 3 from J, leaving 14 bases between them. CDR3 loop: CASSGRGEYKNIQYF. The CDR3, as DNA: TGTGCCAGCAGCGGTAGGGGGGAGTACAAAAACATTCAGTACTTC.

The rearrangement joins TRBV6-5 to TRBJ2-1; 9 positions agree with TRBD1. The germline CDR1 and CDR2 sequences are MNHEY and SVGAGI. This CDR3 spans 14 amino acids. With 6 bases clipped from V and 2 bases from J, the junction kept 2 bases outside the gene matches. The CDR3 nucleotides read TGTGCCAGCAGACGACAGGGGGCCTACAATGAGCAGTTCTTC. This translates into CASRRQGAYNEQFF.

This clonotype came up many times. V usage is TRBV10-2 and J usage is TRBJ2-4, with D hard to call. CDR3 length: 13 amino acids. Per germline, CDR1 WSHSY and CDR2 SAAADI. Trimming left V 8 bases short and J 6 bases short, with 14 bases between. Here the CDR3 DNA reads TGCGCCAGCTTCGGTACCCCAGGAAACATTCAGTACTTC. It specifies CASFGTPGNIQYF.

This clonotype was observed a few times. The chain recombines TRBV15 with TRBJ1-4; no clear D gene. The V and J ends lost 5 bases and 8 bases respectively, with 18 bases between them. The CDR3 contains 15 residues. Germline V lookup: CDR1 LNHNV, CDR2 YYDKDF (reference sequence). The CDR3 loop reads CATSVFRGSEEKLFF. The DNA of the CDR3 is TGTGCCACCAGCGTTTTCAGAGGTTCCGAGGAAAAACTGTTTTTT.

J is TRBJ2-3 and V is TRBV29-1; D may be TRBD1 or TRBD2 (6 bases each). The CDR3 contains 13 residues. The germline gives CDR1 SQVTM, CDR2 ANQGSEA. Trimming removed 3 bases from V and 5 bases from J, with 12 bases in between. The CDR3 DNA sequence: TGCAGCGTTGAGGGGGGCTCGGGAGATACGCAGTATTTT. Its protein product is CSVEGGSGDTQYF.

The V and J genes are TRBV21-1 and TRBJ2-5; TRBD2 was called by the table and not checked on the DNA. TRBV21-1 has pseudogene status. The CDR3 spans 16 residues. CDR3 amino acids: CASTYLGEAGLETQYF. Here the CDR3 DNA reads TGTGCCAGCACCTACCTAGGGGAGGCAGGGTTGGAGACCCAGTACTTC.

This clonotype was counted many times. This chain joins TRBV5-6 and TRBJ1-6, with a possible D match to TRBD1 (5 bases). Deletions cut 2 bases from V and 9 bases from J, with 12 bases between. Per the germline V gene, CDR1 is SGHDT and CDR2 is YYEEEE. CDR3 size: 14 residues. CDR3 nucleotides: TGTGCCAGCAGCTTAGAAGGGGCTGGTTCACCCCTCCACTTT. Translating gives CASSLEGAGSPLHF.

The rearrangement links TRBV2 to TRBJ1-2; 8 nucleotides match TRBD1. Germline-derived CDR1 and CDR2 are SNHLY and FYNNEI. CDR3 size: 15 residues. V lost 8 bases and J lost 6; bases outside the gene matches: 14. The CDR3 protein is CASGKGTGGKDGYTF. DNA of the CDR3: TGTGCCAGCGGAAAGGGGACAGGCGGGAAAGATGGCTACACCTTC.

The chain couples TRBV7-2 to TRBJ2-1; D gene uncertain. CDR3 length equals 14 residues. V lost 6 bases to trimming and J lost 0 bases, with 9 bases between them. Germline V gene sequence: CDR1 SGHTA, CDR2 FQGNSA. CDR3 bases: TGTGCCAGCAGTTCCGTCCACTCCTACAATGAGCAGTTCTTC. This translates into CASSSVHSYNEQFF. Filled out from reference TRBV7-2 and TRBJ2-1, the complete variable domain reads GAGVSQSPSNKVTEKGKDVELRCDPISGHTALYWYRQSLGQGLEFLIYFQGNSAPDKSGLPSDRFSAERTGGSVSTLTIQRTQQEDSAVYLCASSSVHSYNEQFFGPGTRLTVL.